The rows below give T cell receptor beta chains drawn from one sample of a study of esophageal squamous cell carcinoma under preoperative chemotherapy. TCRdb itself ran the PCR reads through MiXCR, one entry per CDR3 protein. The profile shows some 16,000 distinct CDR3 sequences, approximately 61% of them singletons. Sample acquisition took place from a patient given preoperative chemotherapy. These receptor sequences come from a human donor with esophageal squamous cell carcinoma. The donor label of this sample is uncertain. The CDR3 runs from the conserved cysteine through the conserved F or W. A D gene is named only where the DNA matches it firmly. Not every row has a clone size; where given, it reads once, few, many or a size class.

cdr3_length j_call d_call v_call clone_size cdr3_nt cdr3_aa
16 TRBJ2-5 TRBD2 TRBV7-7 few TGTGCCAGCAGCCTCTTAGGACTAGCGCAACAAGAGACCCAGTACTTC CASSLLGLAQQETQYF
20 TRBJ2-1 TRBD2 TRBV6-2/TRBV6-3 - TGTGCCAGCAGTTACTCGAAGGTGACTAGCGGGATGAGCTCCTACAATGAGCAGTTCTTC CASSYSKVTSGMSSYNEQFF
14 TRBJ2-3 TRBD2 TRBV10-3 once TGTGCGGGGGCTAGCGGGGGGGACCAAGATACGCAGTACTTT CAGASGGDQDTQYF
14 TRBJ2-1 TRBD2 TRBV6-1 - TGTGCCAGCAGTAGACTAGCGGGGAACAATGAGCAGTTCTTC CASSRLAGNNEQFF
14 TRBJ2-2 - TRBV7-2 many TGTGCCAGCAGCTTAGAGGGCAACACCGGGGAGCTGTTTTTT CASSLEGNTGELFF
16 TRBJ2-1 TRBD2 TRBV6-4 many TGTGCCAGCAGTGACTCTAGCGGGAGTTCGGTCAATGAGCAGTTCTTC CASSDSSGSSVNEQFF
17 TRBJ2-6 TRBD2 TRBV6-4 few TGTGCCAGCAGTGAATCTAGCGGGGGCTCTGGGGCCAACGTCCTGACTTTC CASSESSGGSGANVLTF
15 TRBJ2-4 - TRBV6-1 - TGTGCCAGTATACCGGGACTGGGAGCCAGAAACATGCAGTACTTC CASIPGLGARNMQYF
14 TRBJ2-1 - TRBV6-1 - TGTGCCAGCTCGCGGACTCGAATCTACAATGAGCAGTTCTTC CASSRTRIYNEQFF
16 TRBJ2-1 TRBD2 TRBV6-5 - TGTGCCAGCAGTTACTCCGGGACTACCCTTCGGGATGAGCAGTTCTTC CASSYSGTTLRDEQFF
13 TRBJ2-5 - TRBV6-5 - TGTGCCAGCAGTTTAAACAGACTGGAGACCCAGTACTTC CASSLNRLETQYF
16 TRBJ2-5 TRBD2 TRBV6-1 few TGTGCCAGCAGGGGGGGTGGGGAGGGAGACCAAGAGACCCAGTATTTC CASRGGGEGDQETQYF
17 TRBJ2-6 TRBD1 TRBV6-1 - TGTGCCAGCAGGGGGACAGGGGGGACGGCTGGGGCCAACGTCCTGACTTTC CASRGTGGTAGANVLTF
16 TRBJ1-3 - TRBV6-6 - TGTGCCAGCAGAGGTACAGGGATTGGCTCTGGAAACACCATATATTTT CASRGTGIGSGNTIYF
10 TRBJ2-1 TRBD1 TRBV6-1 large TGTGCCAGCAGCGACAGGGGGCAGTTCTTC CASSDRGQFF
15 TRBJ2-2 TRBD1 TRBV6-1 - TGTGCCAGCAGAACCGGACAGGTGGGCACAGAGAAGCTGTTTTTT CASRTGQVGTEKLFF
14 TRBJ2-1 - TRBV27 - TGTGCCACCAGGGGGACTACGCAAGACAATGAGCAGTTCTTC CATRGTTQDNEQFF
16 TRBJ2-7 - TRBV6-5 many TGTGCCAGCAGTTCGGGACTCCTACAGAGCTCCTACGAGCAGTACTTC CASSSGLLQSSYEQYF
13 TRBJ2-7 - TRBV10-2 once TGCGCCAGCAGCCTAGGGCTAGTCTACGAGCAGTACTTC CASSLGLVYEQYF
16 TRBJ1-6 - TRBV6-1 few TGTGCCAGCCACCCTTGGGGTTTGACCTATAATTCACCCCTCCACTTT CASHPWGLTYNSPLHF
14 TRBJ2-5 - TRBV6-1 - TGTGCGAGCGCCGGGGGGCGTGAACAAGAGACCCAGTACTTC CASAGGREQETQYF
12 TRBJ1-5 - TRBV10-3 many TGTGCCATCACCCTTAGCAATCAGCCCCAGCATTTT CAITLSNQPQHF
14 TRBJ2-1 TRBD2 TRBV6-1 - TGTGCCAGCGCTAGCGGGGGGGACACCGATGCGCAGTATTTC CASASGGDTDAQYF
16 TRBJ2-6 - TRBV10-3 few TGTGCCATCAGGCCGGACATTTGGTCTGGGGCCAACGTCCTGACTTTC CAIRPDIWSGANVLTF
13 TRBJ1-1 - TRBV6-5 - TGTGCCAGCAGTTATCGGGATAACACTGAAGCTTTCTTT CASSYRDNTEAFF
15 TRBJ2-1 - TRBV7-2 - TGTGCCAGCAGCTTTGCATACCCGCAGGGCAATGAGCAGTTCTTC CASSFAYPQGNEQFF
12 TRBJ2-7 - TRBV11-3 - TGTGCCAGCAGCTGGGGGGTCAATGAGCAGTACTTC CASSWGVNEQYF
15 TRBJ2-1 TRBD2 TRBV6-1 - TGTGCCAGCAGTGAAGAAGCGGGAGGCTACAATGAGCAGTTCTTC CASSEEAGGYNEQFF
13 TRBJ2-1 - TRBV6-1 - TGTGCCAGTAGACCGGGACTCTACAGTGAGCAGTTTTTT CASRPGLYSEQFF
15 TRBJ1-1 - TRBV6-1 once TGTGCCAGCAGTGGAAGGGGGGCCCTGAACACTGAAGCTTTCTTT CASSGRGALNTEAFF
14 TRBJ2-1 TRBD2 TRBV7-8 - TGTGCCAGCAGCTCCGGGACTAGCGTCTACGAGCAGTTCTTC CASSSGTSVYEQFF
20 TRBJ2-7 TRBD1 TRBV10-3 - TGTGCCATTATGAAGGGTACAGGGGGCGTCTCTCGCGGGCTTTCGGATGAGCAGTACTTC CAIMKGTGGVSRGLSDEQYF
16 TRBJ2-1 TRBD1 TRBV5-1 - TGCGCCAGCAGCTTACCCAGGGGGCTGGGCGACAATGAGCAGTTCTTC CASSLPRGLGDNEQFF
14 TRBJ2-2 - TRBV6-5 - - CASGWGGGSGEQYF
18 TRBJ2-5 - TRBV6-5 - TGTGCCAGCAGTTCCGCGGGAGGAGGGGGCGGTGTCCAAGAGACCCAGTACTTC CASSSAGGGGGVQETQYF
13 TRBJ2-4 - TRBV10-3 once TGTGGCCGCGGGTGGGACAAAAAAAACATTCAGTACTTC CGRGWDKKNIQYF
14 TRBJ2-1 TRBD2 TRBV6-1 medium-sized TGTGCCAGCAACTTAGCGGGAGCTGGCGATGAGCAGTTCTTC CASNLAGAGDEQFF
15 TRBJ2-2 - TRBV6-5 once TGTGCCAGGAGTTACTCGGATTTGAGCACAGGGACGCAGTTTTTT CARSYSDLSTGTQFF
15 TRBJ2-3 - TRBV6-4 - TGTGCCAGCAGTCTTGGTGGGTGGGCCAGAGACACGCAGTACTTT CASSLGGWARDTQYF
21 TRBJ2-6 TRBD1 TRBV6-1 many TGTGCCAGCAGCCCTTATTTAGGACAGGGGTACCTAAGCTCTGGGGCCAACGTCCTGACTTTC CASSPYLGQGYLSSGANVLTF
14 TRBJ2-4 TRBD2 TRBV6-1 - TGTGCCAGCGCTAGCGGGGGGGCCAAAAACATTCAGTATTTC CASASGGAKNIQYF
14 TRBJ2-3 TRBD2 TRBV7-2 - TGTGCCAGCAGCCTTGGACTAGCGGGAGATACGCAGTATTTT CASSLGLAGDTQYF
13 TRBJ2-3 TRBD2 TRBV6-1 - TGTGCCTGGGTGGCGGGAGCCAACGACATTCAGTATTTT CAWVAGANDIQYF
14 TRBJ2-1 TRBD2 TRBV6-1 - TGTGCCAGCACCAAAAGCGGGACCTACAATGAGCAGTTCTTC CASTKSGTYNEQFF
12 TRBJ2-1 - TRBV10-1 - TGCGCCAGCAGCCCGGGGTCCAATGAGCAGTTCTTC CASSPGSNEQFF
15 TRBJ2-3 TRBD1 TRBV6-1 - TGTGCCAGGGGTGAAGGGGGCCGAGACAAAGAGACGCAGTATTTC CARGEGGRDKETQYF
16 TRBJ2-2 TRBD2 TRBV6-1 - TGTGCCAGCAGTGCCACTACTAGCGGGGCCTACGGGGAGCTGTTTTTC CASSATTSGAYGELFF
16 TRBJ2-3 TRBD2 TRBV6-1 - TGTGCCAGCGGGGGGATCGGGGGGGGCGGCCAAGAGACCCAGTATTTC CASGGIGGGGQETQYF
16 TRBJ2-4 TRBD2 TRBV6-1 - TGTGCCAGCAGTCGCAAGCGGGGGGGCGCCGAAGACATTCAGTACTTT CASSRKRGGAEDIQYF
17 TRBJ2-1 TRBD1 TRBV6-1 - TGTGCCAGCAGTGACTTCCGGGACAGGGGGTTTTTAGAGACCCAGTTCTTC CASSDFRDRGFLETQFF
16 TRBJ2-2 - TRBV5-8 - TGTGCCAGCAGCTTGGTTGGGGGGCGTGACACCGGGGAGCTGTTTTTT CASSLVGGRDTGELFF
14 TRBJ2-3 TRBD2 TRBV6-1 - TGTGCGGGCAGCGGGGAGATGGACCACGAGACCCAGTATTTC CAGSGEMDHETQYF
15 TRBJ2-3 TRBD2 TRBV6-1 - TGTGCCAGGGGTCCTGGGGTAGCGGGAGTTGAGACGCAGTATTTT CARGPGVAGVETQYF